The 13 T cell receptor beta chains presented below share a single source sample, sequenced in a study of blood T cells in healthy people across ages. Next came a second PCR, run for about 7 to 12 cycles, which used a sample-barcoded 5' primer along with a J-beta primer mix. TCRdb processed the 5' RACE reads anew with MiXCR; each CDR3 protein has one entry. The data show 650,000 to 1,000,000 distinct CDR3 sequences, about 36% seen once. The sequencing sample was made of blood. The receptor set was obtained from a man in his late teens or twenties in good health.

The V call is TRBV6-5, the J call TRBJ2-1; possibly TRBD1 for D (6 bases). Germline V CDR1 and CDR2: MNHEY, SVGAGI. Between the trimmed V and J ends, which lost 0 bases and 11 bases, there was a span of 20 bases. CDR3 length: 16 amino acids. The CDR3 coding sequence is TGTGCCAGCAGTTACTCGGGCACAGGGCAGAGGAATAAGCAGTTCTTC. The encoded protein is CASSYSGTGQRNKQFF.

The CDR3 spells CASSPGRTWQYF. For the CDR3, the DNA is TGTGCCAGCAGCCCCGGGCGGACCTGGCAGTATTTT. V usage is TRBV12-3 or TRBV12-4 and J usage is TRBJ2-3; D is uncertain. This CDR3 has 12 amino acids. V was shortened by 6 bases and J by 11 bases, with 15 bases between the two germline ends.

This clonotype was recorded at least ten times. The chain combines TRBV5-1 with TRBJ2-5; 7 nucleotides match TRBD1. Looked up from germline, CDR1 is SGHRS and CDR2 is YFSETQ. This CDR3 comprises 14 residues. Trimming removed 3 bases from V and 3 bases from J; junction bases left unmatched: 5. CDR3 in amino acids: CASSYSGGEETQYF. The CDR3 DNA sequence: TGCGCCAGCAGCTACTCAGGGGGAGAAGAGACCCAGTACTTC.

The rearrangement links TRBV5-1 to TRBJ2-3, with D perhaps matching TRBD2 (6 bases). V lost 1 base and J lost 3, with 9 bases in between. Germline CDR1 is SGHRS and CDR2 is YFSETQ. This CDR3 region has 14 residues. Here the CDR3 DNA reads TGCGCCAGCAGCTTGACCGCGGGGACAGATACGCAGTATTTT. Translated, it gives CASSLTAGTDTQYF.

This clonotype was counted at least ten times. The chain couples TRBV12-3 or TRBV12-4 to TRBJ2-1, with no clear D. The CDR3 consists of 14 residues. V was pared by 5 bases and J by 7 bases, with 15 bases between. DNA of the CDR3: TGTGCCAGCAGTGCGAACCTTAGGGAAAATGAGCAGTTCTTC. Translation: CASSANLRENEQFF.

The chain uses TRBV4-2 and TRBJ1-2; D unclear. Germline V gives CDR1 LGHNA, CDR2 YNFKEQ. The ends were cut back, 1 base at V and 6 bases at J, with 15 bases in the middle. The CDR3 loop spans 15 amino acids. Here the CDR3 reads CASSQVLDGCDGYTF. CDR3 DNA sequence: TGTGCCAGCAGCCAAGTCCTAGATGGATGTGATGGCTACACCTTC.

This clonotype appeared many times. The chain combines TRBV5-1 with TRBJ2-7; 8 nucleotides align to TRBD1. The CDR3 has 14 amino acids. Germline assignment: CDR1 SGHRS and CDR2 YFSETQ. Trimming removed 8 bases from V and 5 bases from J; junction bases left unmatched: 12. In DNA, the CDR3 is TGCGCCAGTTTCAGAGGTATGGACAGGGACGAGCAGTACTTC. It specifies CASFRGMDRDEQYF.

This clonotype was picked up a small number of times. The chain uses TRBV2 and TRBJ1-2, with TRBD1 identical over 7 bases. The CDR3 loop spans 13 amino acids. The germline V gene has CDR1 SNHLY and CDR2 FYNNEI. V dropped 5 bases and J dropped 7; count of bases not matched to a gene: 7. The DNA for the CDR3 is TGTGCCAGCAGTACAACAGGGGTACGTGGCTACACCTTC. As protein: CASSTTGVRGYTF.

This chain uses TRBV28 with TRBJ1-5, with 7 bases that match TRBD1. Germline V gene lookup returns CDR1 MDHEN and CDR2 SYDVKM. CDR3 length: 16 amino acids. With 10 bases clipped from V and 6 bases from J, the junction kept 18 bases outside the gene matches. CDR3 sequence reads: CATQTAPTGIGQPQHF. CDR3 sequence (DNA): TGTGCCACCCAAACCGCCCCGACAGGGATTGGTCAGCCCCAGCATTTT.

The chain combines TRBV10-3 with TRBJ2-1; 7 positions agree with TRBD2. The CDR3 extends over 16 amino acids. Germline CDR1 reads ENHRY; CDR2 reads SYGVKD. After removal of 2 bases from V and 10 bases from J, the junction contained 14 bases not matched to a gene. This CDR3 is CAISESVSGKANEQFF. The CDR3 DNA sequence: TGTGCCATCAGTGAGAGTGTAAGCGGGAAGGCAAACGAGCAGTTCTTC.

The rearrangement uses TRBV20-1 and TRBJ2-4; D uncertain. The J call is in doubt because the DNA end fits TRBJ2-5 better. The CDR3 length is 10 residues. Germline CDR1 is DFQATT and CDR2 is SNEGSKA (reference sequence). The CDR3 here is CSASRGTQYF. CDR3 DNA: TGCAGTGCTAGTCGTGGGACCCAGTACTTC.

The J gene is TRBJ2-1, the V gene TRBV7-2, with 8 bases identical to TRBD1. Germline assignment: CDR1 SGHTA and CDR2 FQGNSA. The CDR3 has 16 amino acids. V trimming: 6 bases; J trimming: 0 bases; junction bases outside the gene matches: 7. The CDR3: CASRRDRSSSYNEQFF. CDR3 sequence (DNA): TGTGCCAGCAGGCGGGACAGGAGTAGCTCCTACAATGAGCAGTTCTTC.

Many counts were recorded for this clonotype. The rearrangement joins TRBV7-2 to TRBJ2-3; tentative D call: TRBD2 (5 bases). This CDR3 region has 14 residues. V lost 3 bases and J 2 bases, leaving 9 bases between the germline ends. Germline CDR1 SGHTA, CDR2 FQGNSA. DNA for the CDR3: TGTGCCAGCAGCTTCCAGCGGTTCACAGATACGCAGTATTTT. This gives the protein CASSFQRFTDTQYF.